The entry below gives a single T cell receptor beta chain sequence along with its context. The antigen remains undetermined. Germline V lookup: CDR1 SGDLS, CDR2 YYNGEE. V gave up 3 bases and J gave up 6 bases; unmatched junction bases: 3. The CDR3 runs to 14 residues. This specimen belongs to a study of T cells in localized non-small cell lung cancer. Study-level findings and limits: Adjacent uninvolved lung had the highest clonality, suggesting focused antigen responses. A denser population of T cells in blood accompanied longer overall survival.

The repertoire was sequenced with immunoSEQ multiplex PCR; TCRdb's copy has only in-frame clones and lacks some. The sample lists more than 10,000 clones; approximately 85% were seen once. The TCR comes from an older male donor with stage III lung adenocarcinoma. The chain couples TRBV9 to TRBJ2-1, with TRBD2 matching over 10 bases. The material was peripheral blood, obtained before any cancer treatment. The CDR3 DNA reads as TGTGCCAGCAGCGCGGGACTAGCGCGCAATGAGCAGTTCTTC. Translating gives CASSAGLARNEQFF.